This entry lists 9 T cell receptor beta chains sequenced from one sample in a study of regulatory and conventional T cells in RAG deficiency. Blood CD4+ CD25-low CD127-high conventional T cells supplied the genomic DNA template. Data came from immunoSEQ multiplex PCR; TCRdb stores just in-frame clones and leaves some out. The sample records 30,000 to 40,000 clones, approximately 80% being singletons. These same records also appear under a second study, on regulatory T cells. That paper states: Amplification used 52 TRBV primers and 13 TRBJ primers.

The sequenced sample was CD4+ effector T cells sorted from blood. Every receptor here comes from a human donor in good health.

J is TRBJ2-7 and V is TRBV6-1; D unresolved. V was pared by 5 bases and J by 3 bases, with 5 bases between. Germline V gives CDR1 MNHNS, CDR2 SASEGT. This CDR3 contains 11 residues. DNA for the CDR3: TGTGCCAGCAGTTTTTTCTACGAGCAGTACTTC. Its protein product is CASSFFYEQYF.

This clone showed up just once. The chain is built from TRBV9 and TRBJ2-3, with D unresolved. From germline, CDR1 is SGDLS and CDR2 YYNGEE. This CDR3 comprises 17 residues. The V gene lost 0 bases and the J gene lost 2 bases, with 16 bases spanning the gap. The CDR3 sequence is CASSVAIQSRFTDTQYF. The CDR3 DNA reads as TGTGCCAGCAGCGTAGCTATCCAGTCCCGATTCACAGATACGCAGTATTTT.

V gene TRBV6-1 combines with J gene TRBJ1-2, with a weak D call TRBD1 (5 bases). Germline V gives CDR1 MNHNS, CDR2 SASEGT. The CDR3 covers 18 residues. V dropped 0 bases and J dropped 0 bases, with 17 bases sitting between them. The CDR3 spells CASSEAISRLGANYGYTF. CDR3 DNA sequence: TGTGCCAGCAGTGAAGCAATAAGTAGGCTAGGGGCTAACTATGGCTACACCTTC.

The V and J genes are TRBV7-6 and TRBJ2-3; a possible D gene is TRBD2 (6 bases). The V end was cut by 1 base, the J end by 4 bases, with 15 bases between. Germline V CDR1 and CDR2: SGHVS, FNYEAQ. The length of the CDR3 is 16 residues. The CDR3 sequence is CASSLGAGRIADTQYF. The CDR3 coding sequence is TGTGCCAGCAGCTTAGGGGCAGGGAGGATCGCAGATACGCAGTATTTT.

The table lists this clone with a few counts. The genes are TRBV7-3 and TRBJ1-1, with 7 bases matching TRBD1. The V gene end was trimmed by 0 bases and the J gene end by 12 bases; junction bases not matched to a gene: 16. This CDR3 has 16 residues. Germline V lookup: CDR1 SGHTA, CDR2 FQGTGA. The CDR3 nucleotides read TGTGCCAGCAGCTTAACCACAGACAGGGCCCTTGGGCGTCCTTTCTTT. It is translated as CASSLTTDRALGRPFF. Full variable domain (remainder filled in from reference TRBV7-3 and TRBJ1-1): GAGVSQTPSNKVTEKGKYVELRCDPISGHTALYWYRQSLGQGPEFLIYFQGTGAADDSGLPNDRFFAVRPEGSVSTLKIQRTERGDSAVYLCASSLTTDRALGRPFFGQGTRLTVV.

On this clone itself: Sequence at one end of the junction differs from germline and may be a read error. The chain recombines TRBV10-3 with TRBJ2-2; D perhaps matches TRBD1 (6 bases). The CDR3 is made up of 13 amino acids. Per germline, CDR1 ENHRY and CDR2 SYGVKD. CDR3: CAIREGGTGELFF. CDR3 nucleotide sequence: TGTGCCATCCGTGAAGGGGGCACCGGGGAGCTGTTTTTT.

This clone was seen just once. This chain uses TRBV2 with TRBJ2-5; 7 bases align to TRBD1. The ends lost 6 bases at V and 4 bases at J; junction bases unmatched: 2. Germline V gives CDR1 SNHLY, CDR2 FYNNEI. This CDR3 has 12 residues. The CDR3 spells CASSRQGETQYF. The DNA of the CDR3 is TGTGCCAGCAGCCGACAGGGAGAGACCCAGTACTTC.

The V call is TRBV25-1, the J call TRBJ1-1; 7 bases fit TRBD1. Trimming at V came to 2 bases and at J to 7 bases, leaving 10 bases not matched to a gene. This CDR3 is 15 amino acids long. Germline V lookup: CDR1 MGHDK, CDR2 SYGVNS. CDR3 bases: TGTGCCAGCAGTGAAGGACAGGAATCGAGGATTGAAGCTTTCTTT. Translating it yields CASSEGQESRIEAFF.

The gene calls are TRBV7-8 and TRBJ1-2; D ambiguous. V lost 2 bases to trimming and J lost 4 bases, with 8 bases between them. The CDR3 covers 13 residues. Germline V CDR1 and CDR2: SGHVS, FQNEAQ. In nucleotides, the CDR3 is TGTGCCAGCAGCTTACGGACGGGCTATGGCTACACCTTC. Its translation is CASSLRTGYGYTF.